This entry describes one TCR beta chain. This sample was included in a study of blood T cell repertoires in COVID-19. In the study overall: Sites across the United States, Italy and Spain contributed samples from acute and convalescent COVID-19. Sources were T cells, B-cell-depleted T cells, or PBMCs; the material itself was cDNA or gDNA.

Study members were between roughly 18 and 89 years old and lived in approximately 25 US regions. This CDR3 is 15 amino acids long. The germline V gene has CDR1 SGHNT and CDR2 YYREEE (reference sequence). V was pared by 0 bases and J by 6 bases, with 6 bases of the junction left unmatched. TCRdb's copy holds only in-frame clones and misses some; the assay was immunoSEQ multiplex PCR. There are about 220,000 clones in the sample; about nine tenths occur only once, and less than 4.5% lies in the top ten. This sequence was found in a woman aged 40 to 50 with acute COVID-19. Specimen: PBMCs or T cells enriched from blood (not recorded which). The rearrangement links TRBV5-4 to TRBJ2-3, with TRBD1 identical over 8 bases. The CDR3 protein is CASSLAQGAQDTQYF. CDR3 nucleotide sequence: TGTGCCAGCAGCTTGGCCCAGGGGGCGCAGGATACGCAGTATTTT.